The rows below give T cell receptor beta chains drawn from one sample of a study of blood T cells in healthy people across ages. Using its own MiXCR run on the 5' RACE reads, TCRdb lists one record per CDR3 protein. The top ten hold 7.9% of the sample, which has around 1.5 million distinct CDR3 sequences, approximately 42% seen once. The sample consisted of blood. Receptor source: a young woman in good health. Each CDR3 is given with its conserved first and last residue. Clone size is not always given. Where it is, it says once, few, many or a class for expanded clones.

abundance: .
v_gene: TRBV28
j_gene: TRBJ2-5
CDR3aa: CASSSRQDPQETQYF

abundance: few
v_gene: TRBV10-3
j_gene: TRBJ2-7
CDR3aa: CAISSTGPYEQYF

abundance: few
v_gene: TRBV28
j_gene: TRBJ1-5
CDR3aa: CASRLAWEPQHF

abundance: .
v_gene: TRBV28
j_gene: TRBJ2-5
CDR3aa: CASSFAGARETQYF

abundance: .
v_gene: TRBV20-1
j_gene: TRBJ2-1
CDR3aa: CSALGQARGLAGVVNEQFF

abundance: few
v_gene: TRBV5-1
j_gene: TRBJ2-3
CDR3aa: CASSTGGPTDTQYF

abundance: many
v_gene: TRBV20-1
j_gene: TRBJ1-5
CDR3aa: CSARVTGAFNQPQHF

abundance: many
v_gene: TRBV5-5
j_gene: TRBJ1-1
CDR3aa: CASSFEMRGAGGAFF

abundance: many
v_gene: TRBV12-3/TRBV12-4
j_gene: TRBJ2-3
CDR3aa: CASSFKRFEVGTQYF

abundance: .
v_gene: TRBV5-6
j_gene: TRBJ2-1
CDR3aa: CASSSLAGGEANEQFF

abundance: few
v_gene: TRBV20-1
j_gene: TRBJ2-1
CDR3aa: CSARDRVLEIYYNEQFF

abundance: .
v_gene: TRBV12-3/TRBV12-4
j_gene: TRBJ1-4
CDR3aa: CASRGRQGSEKLFF

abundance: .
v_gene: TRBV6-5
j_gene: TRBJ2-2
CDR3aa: CASSPSGATGELFF

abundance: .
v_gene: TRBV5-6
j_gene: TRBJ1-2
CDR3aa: CASSPLDTFNYGYTF

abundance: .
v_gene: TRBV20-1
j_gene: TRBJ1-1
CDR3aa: CSARQVSGNTEAFF

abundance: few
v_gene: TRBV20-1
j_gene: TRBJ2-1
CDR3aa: CSARVEREQFF

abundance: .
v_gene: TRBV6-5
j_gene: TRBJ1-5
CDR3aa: CASSIGQGANQPQHF

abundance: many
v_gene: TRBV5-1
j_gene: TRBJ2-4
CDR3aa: CASRLDGGDIQYF

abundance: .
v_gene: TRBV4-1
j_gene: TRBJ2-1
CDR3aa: CVSSHQQGYNEQFF

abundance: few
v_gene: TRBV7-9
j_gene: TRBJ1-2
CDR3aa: CASSLDLSDYGYTF